This TCR beta chain was retrieved from a study of regulatory T cells in long-lasting Graves disease (dated by TCRdb to 2020 to 2022). General notes on the study: Persistent Graves' disease was defined as antithyroid drug treatment for over 5 years with persistently positive TSH receptor autoantibodies. Patients with persistent Graves' disease were compared with patients with newly diagnosed Graves' disease using TCR sequencing and RNA sequencing of peripheral blood. The study was conducted in China and was registered as a clinical trial. TCR sequencing covered some 13 persistent and 20 or so newly diagnosed Graves' disease patients, around 33 samples in total. On average, persistent Graves' disease patients in the clinical cohort had been on antithyroid drugs for approximately ten years.

The library was made by multiplex PCR. TCRdb records Illumina HiSeq 4000 as the sequencer. To build TCR beta libraries, CDR3 regions were amplified by Arm-PCR using iRepertoire HTBI primers. PCR products were gel purified before sequencing. In the paper's pipeline: Gene usage analysis of CDR3 amino acid clonotypes used the approximately 62 TRBV and around 14 TRBJ segments found across samples. Filtered high-quality paired reads were merged into contigs using COPE and FqMerger. BLAST was used to align contigs to IMGT TRBV, TRBD and TRBJ reference genes, and CDR3 was defined according to IMGT. Highly expanded clones were defined as clonotypes with a frequency above 0.1%. Shannon entropy served as the measure of repertoire diversity, while the Gini coefficient captured V-J evenness. Clonotypes shared by more than one individual were considered public. The raw public reads went through TCRdb reprocessing: fastp at Q25, MiXCR clone calling, in-frame beta chains kept. All rows with the same CDR3 protein become a single entry with the most common DNA and genes. TCRdb, not the authors, supplied the V and J calls. The sample profile shows around 400,000 distinct CDR3 sequences; around 24% of them were found once. The ten most abundant clones make up around 24% of the sample.

CDR1 and CDR2, per the germline V gene (reference sequence), are MNHEY and SMNVEV. Cut back by 6 bases and 6 bases, the V and J ends lie 12 bases apart. The CDR3, cysteine through phenylalanine, is 13 amino acids long. The DNA shown is the 39-base CDR3, in frame from base 1. The time point label, read with the paper, signifies: persistent/refractory GD, antithyroid drugs over 5 years with positive TRAb. For both TCR sequencing and RNA sequencing, RNA was extracted from PBMCs using TRIzol. The diagnosis of Graves' disease was made according to American Thyroid Association guidelines. Patients were recruited from an endocrinology department in Xi'an, China. Each patient gave roughly 10 milliliters of peripheral blood, collected in an EDTA anticoagulant tube. Ficoll Paque Plus density gradient separation was used to isolate PBMCs, and no further T cell sorting was performed. An Agilent 2100 Bioanalyzer and agarose gel were used to assess RNA quality, and a NanoDrop 2000 was used to measure RNA concentration.

This clonotype was counted a few times. This clone's antigen is unknown. The sample holds no much larger clone one base away, and base qualities are not on file. Overall results and qualifications from the work: The authors acknowledged the small sample size as a limitation that may reduce accuracy. Compared with newly diagnosed patients, persistent Graves' disease patients had lower TCR Shannon entropy and fewer highly expanded clones, which suggests clonal expansion. Sequencing and analysis were restricted to the TCR beta chain. Because the primary lesion, thyroid tissue, could not be accessed, the study looked at peripheral blood alone. Preferential use of TRBV28, TRBJ1-2 and TRBJ2-5 was observed in persistent disease, whereas TRBV20-1 and TRBJ2-1 were favored in newly diagnosed disease. More public clonotypes were shared among persistent patients (around 3,000) than among newly diagnosed patients (roughly 1,000).

The receptor chain draws on TRBV27 and TRBJ2-1; possibly the D gene is TRBD2, per 6 matching bases. This receptor was obtained from a female donor with Graves disease. Specimen: peripheral blood mononuclear cells (PBMCs), collected when the disease was refractory, from a patient treated with antithyroid drugs. The DNA is as follows: TGTGCCAGCAGACCTGGGACTCTCAATGAGCAGTTCTTC. It translates as CASRPGTLNEQFF.